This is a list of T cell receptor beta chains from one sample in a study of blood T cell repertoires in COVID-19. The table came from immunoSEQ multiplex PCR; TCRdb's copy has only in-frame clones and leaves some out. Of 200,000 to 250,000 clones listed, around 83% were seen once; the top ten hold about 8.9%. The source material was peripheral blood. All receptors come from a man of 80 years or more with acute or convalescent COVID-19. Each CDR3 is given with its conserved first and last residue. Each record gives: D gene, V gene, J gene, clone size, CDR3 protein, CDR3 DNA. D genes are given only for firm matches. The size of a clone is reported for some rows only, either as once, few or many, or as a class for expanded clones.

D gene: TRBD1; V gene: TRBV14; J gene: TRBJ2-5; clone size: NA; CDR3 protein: CASSQPGTGVETQYF; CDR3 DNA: TGTGCCAGCAGCCAACCCGGGACAGGGGTGGAGACCCAGTACTTC
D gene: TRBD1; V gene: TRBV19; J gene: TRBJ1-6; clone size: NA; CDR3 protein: CASSRRVTGDYNSPLHF; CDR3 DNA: TGTGCCAGTAGCAGGCGTGTGACAGGGGACTATAATTCACCCCTCCACTTT
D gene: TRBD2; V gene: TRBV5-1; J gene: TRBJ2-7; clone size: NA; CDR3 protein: CASSLDSGTLYEQYF; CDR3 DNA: TGCGCCAGCAGCTTGGATAGCGGGACTCTCTACGAGCAGTACTTC
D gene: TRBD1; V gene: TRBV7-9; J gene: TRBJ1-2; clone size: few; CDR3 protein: CASSALGQGIVKGYTF; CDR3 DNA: TGTGCCAGCAGCGCATTGGGACAGGGGATTGTCAAGGGCTACACCTTC
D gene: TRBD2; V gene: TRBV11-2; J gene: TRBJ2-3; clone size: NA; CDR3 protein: CASSLVLAGGSLTDTQYF; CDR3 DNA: TGTGCCAGCAGCTTAGTACTAGCGGGGGGTTCACTCACAGATACGCAGTATTTT
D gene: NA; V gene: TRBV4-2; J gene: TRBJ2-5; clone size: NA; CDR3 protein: CASSQTGNGETQYF; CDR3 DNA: TGTGCCAGCAGCCAAACGGGGAACGGAGAGACCCAGTACTTC
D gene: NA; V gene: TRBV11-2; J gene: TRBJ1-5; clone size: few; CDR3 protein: CASSRSYLQYSNQPQHF; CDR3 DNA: TGTGCCAGCAGCAGGAGTTACCTGCAATATAGCAATCAGCCCCAGCATTTT
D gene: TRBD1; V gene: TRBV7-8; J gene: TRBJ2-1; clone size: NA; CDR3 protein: CASSPTTGGSEQFF; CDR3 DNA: TGTGCCAGCAGCCCAACGACAGGGGGCAGTGAGCAGTTCTTC
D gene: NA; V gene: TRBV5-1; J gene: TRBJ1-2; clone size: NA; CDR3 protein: CASSRTGNNYGYTF; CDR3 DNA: TGCGCCAGCAGCCGCACAGGGAACAACTATGGCTACACCTTC
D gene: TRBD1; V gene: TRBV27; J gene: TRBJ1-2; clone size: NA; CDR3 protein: CASSLRRSSGTANYGYTF; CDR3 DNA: TGTGCCAGCAGTTTACGCCGCTCTTCCGGGACAGCCAACTATGGCTACACCTTC
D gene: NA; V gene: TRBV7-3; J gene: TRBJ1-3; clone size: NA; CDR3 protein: CASSLRGLAPGSSGNTIYF; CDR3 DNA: TGTGCCAGCAGCTTAAGGGGCCTCGCTCCCGGCAGCTCTGGAAACACCATATATTTT
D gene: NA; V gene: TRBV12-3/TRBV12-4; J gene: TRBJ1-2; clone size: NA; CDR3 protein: CASSYPLNYGYTF; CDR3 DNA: TGTGCCAGCAGTTATCCATTGAACTATGGCTACACCTTC
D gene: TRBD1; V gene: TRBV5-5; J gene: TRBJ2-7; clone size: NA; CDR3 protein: CASSLPGQGGYEQYF; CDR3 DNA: TGTGCCAGCAGCTTGCCGGGACAGGGTGGCTACGAGCAGTACTTC
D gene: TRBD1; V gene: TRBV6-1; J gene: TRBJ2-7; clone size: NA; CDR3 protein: CASSERDRGLSYEQYF; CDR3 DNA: TGTGCCAGCAGTGAGCGGGACAGGGGGCTCTCCTACGAGCAGTACTTC
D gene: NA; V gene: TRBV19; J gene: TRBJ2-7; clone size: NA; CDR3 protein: CASSRTETYEQYF; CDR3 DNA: TGTGCCAGTAGTAGGACTGAGACCTACGAGCAGTACTTC
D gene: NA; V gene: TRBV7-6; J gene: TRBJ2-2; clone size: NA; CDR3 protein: CASSLRRETTGELFF; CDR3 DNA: TGTGCCAGCAGCCTCAGGCGGGAAACAACCGGGGAGCTGTTTTTT
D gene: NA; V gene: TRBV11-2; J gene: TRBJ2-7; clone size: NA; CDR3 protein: CASSLDRGEQYF; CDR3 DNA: TGTGCCAGCAGCTTAGACAGAGGCGAGCAGTACTTC
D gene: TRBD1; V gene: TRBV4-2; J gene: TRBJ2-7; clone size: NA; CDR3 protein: CASSQPGQGYEQYF; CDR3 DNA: TGTGCCAGCAGCCAACCAGGACAGGGCTACGAGCAGTACTTC
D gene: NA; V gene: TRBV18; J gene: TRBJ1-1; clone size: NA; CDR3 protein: CASAERWAGTEAFF; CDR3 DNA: TGTGCCAGCGCCGAGAGATGGGCGGGCACTGAAGCTTTCTTT
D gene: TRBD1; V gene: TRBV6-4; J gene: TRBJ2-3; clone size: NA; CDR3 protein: CASSGLYSGTGADTQYF; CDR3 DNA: TGTGCCAGCAGTGGCCTCTACTCCGGGACAGGGGCAGATACGCAGTATTTT
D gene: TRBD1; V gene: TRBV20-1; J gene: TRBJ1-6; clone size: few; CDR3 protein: CSASAGGSPLHF; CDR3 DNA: TGCAGTGCTAGTGCAGGGGGTTCACCCCTCCACTTT
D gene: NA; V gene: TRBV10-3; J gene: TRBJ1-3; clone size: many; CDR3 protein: CAISESIDAGLKAGNTIYF; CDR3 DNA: TGTGCCATCAGTGAGTCTATAGATGCAGGGCTAAAGGCTGGAAACACCATATATTTT
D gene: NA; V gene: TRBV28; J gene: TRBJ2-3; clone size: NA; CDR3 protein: CASSPPGTDTQYF; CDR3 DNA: TGTGCCAGCAGTCCCCCCGGCACAGATACGCAGTATTTT
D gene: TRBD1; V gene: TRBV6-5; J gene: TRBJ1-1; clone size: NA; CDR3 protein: CASGQGGAFF; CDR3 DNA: TGTGCCAGCGGACAGGGGGGAGCTTTCTTT
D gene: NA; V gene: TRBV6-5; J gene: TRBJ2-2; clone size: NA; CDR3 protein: CASSTRSRDHRELFF; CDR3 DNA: TGTGCCAGCAGTACCCGATCTAGAGACCACCGGGAGCTGTTTTTT
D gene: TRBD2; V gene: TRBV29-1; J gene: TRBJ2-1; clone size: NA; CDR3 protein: CSVVGTSGTGQFF; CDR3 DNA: TGCAGCGTTGTAGGGACTAGCGGGACGGGGCAGTTCTTC